These T cell receptor beta chains were read from a single sample in a study of identical twins. A single record per CDR3 protein comes from TCRdb applying MiXCR to the 5' RACE reads. Among about 1.7 million distinct CDR3 sequences listed, under 35% were seen once. The sequencing sample was made of cord blood. The source is a newborn girl in good health. CDR3s leave out the opening cysteine and the closing phenylalanine or tryptophan.

J gene,V gene,CDR3 protein
TRBJ1-2,TRBV11-2,ASSLGTSLYGYT
TRBJ2-7,TRBV20-1,SAAGGPFYEQY
TRBJ1-2,TRBV12-3/TRBV12-4,ASSPRLDSSYGYT
TRBJ2-1,TRBV3-1,ASSLGVAGAHSEQF
TRBJ2-7,TRBV12-3/TRBV12-4,ASSFTLAGAYEQY
TRBJ2-7,TRBV6-6,ASRQTSGAYEQY
TRBJ1-1,TRBV21-1,ASSKIRGRDTEAF
TRBJ2-1,TRBV24-1,ATSEPGQGHNEQF
TRBJ1-4,TRBV20-1,SARDGSDPREKLF
TRBJ2-1,TRBV15,ATSRIQGGGINKQF
TRBJ2-5,TRBV20-1,SGRGSAQETQY
TRBJ1-1,TRBV27,ASGHSMNTEAF
TRBJ2-7,TRBV7-9,ASSWTSGGAYEQY
TRBJ2-3,TRBV29-1,SFRGPGDTQY
TRBJ2-1,TRBV2,ASTTTGGKNEQF
TRBJ2-5,TRBV9,ASSTRPGLAANEQY
TRBJ2-1,TRBV28,ASRQRNEQF
TRBJ2-5,TRBV20-1,SASQRTEETQY
TRBJ2-7,TRBV11-1,ASSWAYRESDNEQY
TRBJ2-3,TRBV20-1,SARGSGSADTQY
TRBJ2-1,TRBV15,ATSRDAGGSSYNEQF
TRBJ2-4,TRBV2,ASCRLAKNIQY
TRBJ1-5,TRBV12-3/TRBV12-4,ASSRRRGGTIDQPQH
TRBJ2-2,TRBV3-1,ASTSTGELF
TRBJ2-5,TRBV20-1,SARPPRLGPQTETQY
TRBJ2-7,TRBV18,ASSHETDGRYEQY
TRBJ1-5,TRBV4-2,ASSQDDRHNQPQH
TRBJ2-3,TRBV5-1,ASSTRDSGADTQY
TRBJ1-5,TRBV12-1,ASSPRDRGQPQH
TRBJ2-7,TRBV11-2,ASSPRTSGGDSYEQY